This T cell receptor (beta chain) was captured in a study of cytomegalovirus exposure and HLA in healthy donors. PCR used 60 Vbeta primers and 13 Jbeta primers. Repertoires were generated with immunoSEQ multiplex PCR, while TCRdb's copy carries only in-frame clones and drops some. Here the sample spans 100,000 to 140,000 clones, more than 65% being singletons. This clone was counted once. Antigen: not known. Whole-study results and caveats: In most subjects, TCR beta sequences reportedly gave accurate predictions of HLA-A and HLA-B alleles.

The CDR3 has 13 residues. In germline, CDR1 is SGHRS, CDR2 YFSETQ. V lost 4 bases and J lost 0, with 8 bases in between. This clonotype was obtained from a man aged 30 to 45 in good health and CMV-seronegative. Sequenced material: PBMCs. This sequence joins TRBV5-1 and TRBJ2-7; weak D call: TRBD2 (6 bases). The CDR3 here is CASSPGGSYEQYF. Written as DNA, the CDR3 is TGCGCCAGCAGCCCCGGGGGCTCCTACGAGCAGTACTTC.